The subject of this entry is one T cell receptor (beta chain). These data belong to a study of blood T cell repertoires in COVID-19. The length of the CDR3 is 18 residues. V lost 3 bases and J lost 5; bases outside the gene matches: 15. Germline V gene data show CDR1 as SGHTA and CDR2 as FQGNSA. Profiling relied on immunoSEQ multiplex PCR, and the TCRdb table lists in-frame clones only, not all of them. The sample lists some 140,000 clones, 87% occurring once. The TCR originated in a man in his fifties with active COVID-19. The chain has TRBV7-2 and TRBJ2-1; 8 bases are a match to TRBD2. The sample taken for sequencing was peripheral blood. In DNA, the CDR3 is TGTGCCAGCAGCTTGCCGAAGCGGGGGACCAACGACGACAATGAGCAGTTCTTC. This gives the protein CASSLPKRGTNDDNEQFF.